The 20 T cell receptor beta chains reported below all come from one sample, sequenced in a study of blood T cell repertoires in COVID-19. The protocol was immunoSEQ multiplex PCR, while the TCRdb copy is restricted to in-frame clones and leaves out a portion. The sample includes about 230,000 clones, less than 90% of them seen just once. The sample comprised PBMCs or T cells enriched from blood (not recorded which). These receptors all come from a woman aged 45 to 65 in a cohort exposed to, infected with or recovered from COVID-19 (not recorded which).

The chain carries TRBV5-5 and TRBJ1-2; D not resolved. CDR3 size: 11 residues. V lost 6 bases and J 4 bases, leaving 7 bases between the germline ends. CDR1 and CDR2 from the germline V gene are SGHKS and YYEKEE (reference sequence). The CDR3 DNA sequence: TGTGCCAGCACAGAGGTCTATGGCTACACCTTC. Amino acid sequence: CASTEVYGYTF.

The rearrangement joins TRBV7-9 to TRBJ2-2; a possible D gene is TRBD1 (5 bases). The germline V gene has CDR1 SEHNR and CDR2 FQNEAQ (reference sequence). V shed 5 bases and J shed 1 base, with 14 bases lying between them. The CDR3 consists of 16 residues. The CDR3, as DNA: TGTGCCAGCAGCCCCGGATGGACAATGAACACCGGGGAGCTGTTTTTT. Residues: CASSPGWTMNTGELFF.

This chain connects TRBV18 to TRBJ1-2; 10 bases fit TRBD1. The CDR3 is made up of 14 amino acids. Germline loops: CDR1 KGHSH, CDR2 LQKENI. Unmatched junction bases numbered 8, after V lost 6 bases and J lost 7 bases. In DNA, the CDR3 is TGTGCCAGCTCTCTTGGGACAGGGGATCCTGGCTACACCTTC. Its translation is CASSLGTGDPGYTF.

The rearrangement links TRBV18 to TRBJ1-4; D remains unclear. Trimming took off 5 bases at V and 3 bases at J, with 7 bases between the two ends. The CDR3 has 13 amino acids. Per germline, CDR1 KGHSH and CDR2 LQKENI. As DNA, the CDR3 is TGTGCCAGCTCAGTACAAGCTAATGAAAAACTGTTTTTT. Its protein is CASSVQANEKLFF. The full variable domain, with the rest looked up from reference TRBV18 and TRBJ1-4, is NAGVMQNPRHLVRRRGQEARLRCSPMKGHSHVYWYRQLPEEGLKFMVYLQKENIIDESGMPKERFSAEFPKEGPSILRIQQVVRGDSAAYFCASSVQANEKLFFGSGTQLSVL.

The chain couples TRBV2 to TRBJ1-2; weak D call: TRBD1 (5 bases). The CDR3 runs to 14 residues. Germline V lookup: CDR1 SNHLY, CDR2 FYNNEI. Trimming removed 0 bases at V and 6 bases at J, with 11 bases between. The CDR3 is CASSEARAGNGYTF. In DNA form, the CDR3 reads TGTGCCAGCAGTGAAGCGCGAGCAGGGAATGGCTACACCTTC.

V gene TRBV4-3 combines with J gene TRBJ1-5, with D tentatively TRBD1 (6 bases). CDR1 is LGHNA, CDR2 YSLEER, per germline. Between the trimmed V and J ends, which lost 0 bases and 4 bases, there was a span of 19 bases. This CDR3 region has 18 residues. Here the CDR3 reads CASSQDRGSGGANQPQHF. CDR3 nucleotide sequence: TGCGCCAGCAGCCAAGATCGTGGTAGTGGGGGCGCAAATCAGCCCCAGCATTTT.

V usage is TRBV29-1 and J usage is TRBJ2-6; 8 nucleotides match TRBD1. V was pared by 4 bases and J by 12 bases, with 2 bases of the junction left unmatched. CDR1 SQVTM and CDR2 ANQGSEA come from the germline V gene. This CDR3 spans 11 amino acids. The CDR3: CSVVTGGVLTF. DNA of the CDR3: TGCAGCGTTGTAACAGGGGGCGTCCTGACTTTC.

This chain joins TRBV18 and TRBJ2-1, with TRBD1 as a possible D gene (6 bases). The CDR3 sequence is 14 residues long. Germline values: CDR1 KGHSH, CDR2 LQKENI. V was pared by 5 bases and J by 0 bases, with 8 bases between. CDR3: CASSIQGSYNEQFF. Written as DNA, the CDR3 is TGTGCCAGCTCAATACAGGGCTCCTACAATGAGCAGTTCTTC.

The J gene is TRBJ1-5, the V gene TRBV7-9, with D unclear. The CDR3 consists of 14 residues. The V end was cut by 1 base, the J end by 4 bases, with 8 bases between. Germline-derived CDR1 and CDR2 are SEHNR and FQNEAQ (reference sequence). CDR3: CASSLGSGNQPQHF. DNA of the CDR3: TGTGCCAGCAGCTTAGGGAGTGGGAATCAGCCCCAGCATTTT.

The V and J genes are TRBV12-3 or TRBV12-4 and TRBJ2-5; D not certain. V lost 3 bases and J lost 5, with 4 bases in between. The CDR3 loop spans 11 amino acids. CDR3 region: CASSFRETQYF. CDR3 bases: TGTGCCAGCAGTTTCCGGGAGACCCAGTACTTC.

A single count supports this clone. DNA for the CDR3: TGTGCCAGCAGCCCGGACAGTTCAGAGCAGTTCTTC. This encodes CASSPDSSEQFF. The V and J genes are TRBV7-8 and TRBJ2-1; a weak D match, TRBD1 (6 bases). The germline V and J ends were trimmed by 5 bases and 10 bases, with 12 bases remaining between them. Germline V lookup: CDR1 SGHVS, CDR2 FQNEAQ. This CDR3 is 12 amino acids long. The whole variable domain, remainder taken from reference TRBV7-8 and TRBJ2-1, is GAGVSQSPRYKVAKRGQDVALRCDPISGHVSLFWYQQALGQGPEFLTYFQNEAQLDKSGLPSDRFFAERPEGSVSTLKIQRTQQEDSAVYLCASSPDSSEQFFGPGTRLTVL.

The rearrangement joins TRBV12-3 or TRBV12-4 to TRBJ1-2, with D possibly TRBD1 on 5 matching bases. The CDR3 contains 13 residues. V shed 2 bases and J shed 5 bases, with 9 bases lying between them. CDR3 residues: CASSLRGWYGYTF. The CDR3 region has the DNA TGTGCCAGCAGTTTACGGGGGTGGTATGGCTACACCTTC.

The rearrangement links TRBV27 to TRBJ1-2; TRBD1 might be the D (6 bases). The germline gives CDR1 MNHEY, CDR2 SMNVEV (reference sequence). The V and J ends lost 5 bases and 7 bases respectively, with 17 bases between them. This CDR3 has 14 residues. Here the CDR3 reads CASSLQGGEGGYTF. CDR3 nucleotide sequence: TGTGCCAGCAGTCTACAGGGTGGAGAAGGTGGCTACACCTTC.

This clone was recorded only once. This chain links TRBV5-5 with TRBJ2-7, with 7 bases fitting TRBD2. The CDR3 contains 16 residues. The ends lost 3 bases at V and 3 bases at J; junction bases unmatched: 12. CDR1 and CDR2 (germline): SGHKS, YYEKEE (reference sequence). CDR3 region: CASSWGRSGANYEQYF. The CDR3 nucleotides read TGTGCCAGCAGCTGGGGGAGGAGCGGGGCAAACTACGAGCAGTACTTC.

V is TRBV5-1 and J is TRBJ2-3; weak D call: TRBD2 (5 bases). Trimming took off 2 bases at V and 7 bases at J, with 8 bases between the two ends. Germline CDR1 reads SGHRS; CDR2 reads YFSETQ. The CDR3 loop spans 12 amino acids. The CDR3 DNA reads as TGCGCCAGCAGCTTCGACTACAATACGCAGTATTTT. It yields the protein CASSFDYNTQYF.

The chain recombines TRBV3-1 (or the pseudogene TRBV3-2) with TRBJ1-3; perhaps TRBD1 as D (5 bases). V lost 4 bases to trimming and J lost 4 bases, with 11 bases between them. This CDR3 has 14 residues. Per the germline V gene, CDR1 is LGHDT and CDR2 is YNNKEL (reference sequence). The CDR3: CASSPEQAGNTIYF. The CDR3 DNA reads TGTGCCAGCAGCCCCGAACAGGCGGGAAACACCATATATTTT.

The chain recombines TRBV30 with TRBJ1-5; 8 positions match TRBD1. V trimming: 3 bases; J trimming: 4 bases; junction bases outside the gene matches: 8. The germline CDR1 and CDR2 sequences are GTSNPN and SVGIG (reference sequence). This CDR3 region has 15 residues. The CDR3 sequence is CAWRDRRQGNQPQHF. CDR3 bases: TGTGCCTGGAGGGATAGGAGACAGGGGAATCAGCCCCAGCATTTT.

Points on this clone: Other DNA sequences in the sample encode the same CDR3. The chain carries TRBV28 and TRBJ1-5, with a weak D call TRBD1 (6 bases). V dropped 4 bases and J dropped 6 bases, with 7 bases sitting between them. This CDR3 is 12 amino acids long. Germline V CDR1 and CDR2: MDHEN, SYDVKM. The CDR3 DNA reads TGTGCCAGCAGTTCAGGGGTTCAGCCCCAGCATTTT. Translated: CASSSGVQPQHF.

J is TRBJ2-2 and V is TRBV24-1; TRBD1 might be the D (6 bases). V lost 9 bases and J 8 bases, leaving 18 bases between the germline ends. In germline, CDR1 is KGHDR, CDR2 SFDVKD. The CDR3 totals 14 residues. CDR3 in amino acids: CATAPPDSPGELFF. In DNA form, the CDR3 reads TGTGCCACCGCCCCGCCGGACAGCCCAGGGGAGCTGTTTTTT.

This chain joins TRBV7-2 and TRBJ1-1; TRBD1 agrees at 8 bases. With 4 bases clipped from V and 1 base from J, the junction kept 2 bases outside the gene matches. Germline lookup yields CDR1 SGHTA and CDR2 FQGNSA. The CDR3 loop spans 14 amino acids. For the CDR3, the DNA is TGTGCCAGCAGCTGGACAGGGAGGAACACTGAAGCTTTCTTT. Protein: CASSWTGRNTEAFF.